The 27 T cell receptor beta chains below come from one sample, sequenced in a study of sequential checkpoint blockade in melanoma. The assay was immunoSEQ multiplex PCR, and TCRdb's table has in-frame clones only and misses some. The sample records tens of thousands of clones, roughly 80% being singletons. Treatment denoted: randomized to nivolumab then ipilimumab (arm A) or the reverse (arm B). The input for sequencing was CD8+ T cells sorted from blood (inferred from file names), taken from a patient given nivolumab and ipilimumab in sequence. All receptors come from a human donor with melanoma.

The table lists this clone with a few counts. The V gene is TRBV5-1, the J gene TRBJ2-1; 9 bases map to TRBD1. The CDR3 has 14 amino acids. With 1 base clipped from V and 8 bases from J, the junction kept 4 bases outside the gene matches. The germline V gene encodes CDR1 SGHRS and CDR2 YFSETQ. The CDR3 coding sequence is TGCGCCAGCAGCTTGCGGGACAGGGTCCATGAGCAGTTCTTC. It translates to CASSLRDRVHEQFF.

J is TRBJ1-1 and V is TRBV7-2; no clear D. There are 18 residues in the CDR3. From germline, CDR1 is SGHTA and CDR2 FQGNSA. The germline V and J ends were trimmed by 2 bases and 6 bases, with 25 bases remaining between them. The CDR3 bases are TGTGCCAGCAGCTTAATAGTCCTATCGGGTCTGGTTGAGGCTGAAGCTTTCTTT. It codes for CASSLIVLSGLVEAEAFF.

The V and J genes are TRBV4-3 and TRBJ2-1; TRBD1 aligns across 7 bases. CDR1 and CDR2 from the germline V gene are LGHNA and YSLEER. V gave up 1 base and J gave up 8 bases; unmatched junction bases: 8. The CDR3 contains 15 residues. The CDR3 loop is CASSQVNTGEHEQFF. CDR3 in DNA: TGCGCCAGCAGCCAAGTAAATACAGGGGAGCATGAGCAGTTCTTC.

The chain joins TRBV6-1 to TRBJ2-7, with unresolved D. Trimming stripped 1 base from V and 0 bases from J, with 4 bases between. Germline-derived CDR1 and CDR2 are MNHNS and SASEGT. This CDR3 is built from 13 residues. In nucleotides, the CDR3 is TGTGCCAGCAGTGAAGACAGCTCCTACGAGCAGTACTTC. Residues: CASSEDSSYEQYF.

CDR3 nucleotides: TGTGCCAGCAGCACCTCAAGAAGTAAATACGAGCAGTACTTC. Translating it yields CASSTSRSKYEQYF. V and J are TRBV13 and TRBJ2-5; no reliable D call. The DNA end is more similar to TRBJ2-7, so the J call may be wrong. Germline V CDR1 and CDR2: PRHDT, FYEKMQ (reference sequence). The CDR3 is made up of 14 amino acids.

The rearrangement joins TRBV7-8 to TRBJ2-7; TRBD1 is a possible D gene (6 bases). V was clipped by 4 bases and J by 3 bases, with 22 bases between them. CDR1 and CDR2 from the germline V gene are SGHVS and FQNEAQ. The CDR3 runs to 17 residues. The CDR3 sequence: CASSSRDTLSALYEQYF. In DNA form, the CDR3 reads TGTGCCAGCAGCTCCCGGGACACCCTCTCGGCGCTCTACGAGCAGTACTTC.

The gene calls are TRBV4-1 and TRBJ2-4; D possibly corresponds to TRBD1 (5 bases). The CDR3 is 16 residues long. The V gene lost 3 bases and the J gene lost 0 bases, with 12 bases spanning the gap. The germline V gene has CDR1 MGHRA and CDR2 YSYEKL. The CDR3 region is CASSQRTSLAKNIQYF. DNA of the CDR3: TGCGCCAGCAGCCAGAGGACATCACTAGCCAAAAACATTCAGTACTTC.

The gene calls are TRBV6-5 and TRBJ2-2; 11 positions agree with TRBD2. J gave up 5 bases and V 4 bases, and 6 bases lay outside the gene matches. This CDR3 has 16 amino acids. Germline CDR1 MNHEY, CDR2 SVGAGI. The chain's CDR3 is CASSLTSGTGTGELFF. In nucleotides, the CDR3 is TGTGCCAGCAGTTTGACTAGCGGGACCGGGACCGGGGAGCTGTTTTTT.

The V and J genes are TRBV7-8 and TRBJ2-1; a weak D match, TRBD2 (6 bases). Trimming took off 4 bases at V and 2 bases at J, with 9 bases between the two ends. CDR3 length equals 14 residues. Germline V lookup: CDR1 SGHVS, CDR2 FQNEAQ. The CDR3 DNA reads TGTGCCAGCAGCTGGGGGGTAGCCTACAATGAGCAGTTCTTC. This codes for CASSWGVAYNEQFF.

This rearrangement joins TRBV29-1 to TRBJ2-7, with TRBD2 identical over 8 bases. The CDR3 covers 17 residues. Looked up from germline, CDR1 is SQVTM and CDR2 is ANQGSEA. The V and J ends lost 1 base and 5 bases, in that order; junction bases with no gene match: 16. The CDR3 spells CSVEVGARGSGSHEQYF. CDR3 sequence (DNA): TGCAGCGTTGAAGTGGGGGCAAGGGGGAGCGGGAGCCACGAGCAGTACTTC.

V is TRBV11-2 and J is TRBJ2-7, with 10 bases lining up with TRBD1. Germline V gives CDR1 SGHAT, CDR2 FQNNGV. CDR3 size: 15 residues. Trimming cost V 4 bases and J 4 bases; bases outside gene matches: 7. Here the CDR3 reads CASSSPGQGQYEQYF. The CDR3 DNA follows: TGTGCCAGCAGCTCCCCGGGACAGGGGCAGTACGAGCAGTACTTC.

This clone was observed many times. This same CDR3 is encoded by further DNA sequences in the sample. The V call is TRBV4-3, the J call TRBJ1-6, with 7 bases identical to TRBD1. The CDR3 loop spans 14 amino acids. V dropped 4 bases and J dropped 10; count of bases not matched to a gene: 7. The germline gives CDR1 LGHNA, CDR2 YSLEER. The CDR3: CASSRDSENSPLHF. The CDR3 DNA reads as TGCGCCAGCAGCCGGGACAGTGAAAACTCACCCCTCCACTTT.

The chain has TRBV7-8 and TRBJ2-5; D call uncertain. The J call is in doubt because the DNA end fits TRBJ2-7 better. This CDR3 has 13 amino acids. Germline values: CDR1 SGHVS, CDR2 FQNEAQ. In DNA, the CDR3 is TGTGCCAGCAGCCCGCCTTACTCCTACGAGCAGTACTTC. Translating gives CASSPPYSYEQYF.

As DNA, the CDR3 is TGTGCCAGCAGCCTAACTAGCGGCCTTAGCTCCTACGAGCAGTACTTC. Its protein product is CASSLTSGLSSYEQYF. V is TRBV5-6 and J is TRBJ2-7, with TRBD2 identical over 8 bases. The CDR3 is 16 residues long. The germline CDR1 and CDR2 sequences are SGHDT and YYEEEE. With 4 bases clipped from V and 0 bases from J, the junction kept 9 bases outside the gene matches.

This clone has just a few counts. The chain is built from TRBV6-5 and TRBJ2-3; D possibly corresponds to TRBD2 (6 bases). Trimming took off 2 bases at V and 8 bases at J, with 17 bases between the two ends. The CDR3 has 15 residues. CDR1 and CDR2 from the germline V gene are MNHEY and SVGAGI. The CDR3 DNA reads TGTGCCAGCAGTTACGCGGGACCCGCCCATGGTACGCAGTATTTT. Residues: CASSYAGPAHGTQYF.

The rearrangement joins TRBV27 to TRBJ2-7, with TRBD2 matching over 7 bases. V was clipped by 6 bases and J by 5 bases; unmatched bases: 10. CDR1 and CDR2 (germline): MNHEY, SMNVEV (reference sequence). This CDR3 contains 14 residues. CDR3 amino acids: CASSVTSPADEQYF. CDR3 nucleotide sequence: TGTGCCAGCAGCGTGACTAGCCCAGCAGACGAGCAGTACTTC.

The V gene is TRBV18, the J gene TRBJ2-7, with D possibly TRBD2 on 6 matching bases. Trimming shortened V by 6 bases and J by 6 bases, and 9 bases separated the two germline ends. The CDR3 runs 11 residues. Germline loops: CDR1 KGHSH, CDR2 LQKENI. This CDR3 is CASSPGVEQYF. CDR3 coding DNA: TGTGCCAGCTCCCCGGGGGTCGAGCAGTACTTC. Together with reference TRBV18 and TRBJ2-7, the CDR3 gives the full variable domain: NAGVMQNPRHLVRRRGQEARLRCSPMKGHSHVYWYRQLPEEGLKFMVYLQKENIIDESGMPKERFSAEFPKEGPSILRIQQVVRGDSAAYFCASSPGVEQYFGPGTRLTVT.

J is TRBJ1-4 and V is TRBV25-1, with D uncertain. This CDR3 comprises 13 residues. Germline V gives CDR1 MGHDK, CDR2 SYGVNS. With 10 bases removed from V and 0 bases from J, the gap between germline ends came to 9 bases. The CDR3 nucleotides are TGTGCCACCTCAGGCCCAACTAATGAAAAACTGTTTTTT. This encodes CATSGPTNEKLFF.

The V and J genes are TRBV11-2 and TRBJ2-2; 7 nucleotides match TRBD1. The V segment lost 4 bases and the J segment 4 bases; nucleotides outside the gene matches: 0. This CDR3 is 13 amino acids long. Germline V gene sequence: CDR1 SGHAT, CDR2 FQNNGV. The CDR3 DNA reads TGTGCCAGCAGCTGGACAGGCACCGGGGAGCTGTTTTTT. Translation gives CASSWTGTGELFF. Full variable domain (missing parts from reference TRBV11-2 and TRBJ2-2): EAGVAQSPRYKIIEKRQSVAFWCNPISGHATLYWYQQILGQGPKLLIQFQNNGVVDDSQLPKDRFSAERLKGVDSTLKIQPAKLEDSAVYLCASSWTGTGELFFGEGSRLTVL.

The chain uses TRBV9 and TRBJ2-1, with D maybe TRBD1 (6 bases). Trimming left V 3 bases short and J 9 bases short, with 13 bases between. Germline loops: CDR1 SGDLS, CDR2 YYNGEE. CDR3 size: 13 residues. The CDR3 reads CASSDYRVSEQFF. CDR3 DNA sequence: TGTGCCAGCAGCGATTACAGGGTTAGTGAGCAGTTCTTC.

CDR3 region: CASSDRTGEYYGYTF. The DNA of the CDR3 is TGTGCCAGCAGTGACCGGACAGGGGAGTACTATGGCTACACCTTC. The V gene is TRBV25-1, the J gene TRBJ1-2, with 9 nucleotides matching TRBD1. The CDR3 consists of 15 residues. Per germline, CDR1 MGHDK and CDR2 SYGVNS. The ends lost 3 bases at V and 3 bases at J; junction bases unmatched: 5.

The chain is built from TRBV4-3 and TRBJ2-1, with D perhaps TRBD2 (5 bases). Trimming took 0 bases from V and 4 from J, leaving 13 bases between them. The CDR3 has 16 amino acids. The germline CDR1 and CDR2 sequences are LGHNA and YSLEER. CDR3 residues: CASSQERAAVYNEQFF. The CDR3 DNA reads TGCGCCAGCAGCCAAGAACGAGCGGCAGTGTACAATGAGCAGTTCTTC.

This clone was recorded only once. In DNA, the CDR3 is TGTGCCAGCAGCTTACGAGGGAGAATGGTTTCAGATACGCAGTATTTT. This codes for CASSLRGRMVSDTQYF. V and J are TRBV11-2 and TRBJ2-3; D may be TRBD2 (5 bases). From germline, CDR1 is SGHAT and CDR2 FQNNGV. This CDR3 spans 16 amino acids. With 2 bases removed from V and 4 bases from J, the gap between germline ends came to 16 bases.

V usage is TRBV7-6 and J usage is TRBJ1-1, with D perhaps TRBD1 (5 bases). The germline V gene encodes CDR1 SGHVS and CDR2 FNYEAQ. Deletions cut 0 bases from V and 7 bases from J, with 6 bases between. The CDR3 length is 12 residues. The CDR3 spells CASSLAGDEAFF. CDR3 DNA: TGTGCCAGCAGCTTAGCAGGGGATGAAGCTTTCTTT.

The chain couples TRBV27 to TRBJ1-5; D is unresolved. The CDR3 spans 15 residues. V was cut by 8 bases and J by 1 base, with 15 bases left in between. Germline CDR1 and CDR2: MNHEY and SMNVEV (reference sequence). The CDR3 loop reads CASGLWVGSNQPQHF. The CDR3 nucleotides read TGTGCCAGCGGACTTTGGGTTGGGAGCAATCAGCCCCAGCATTTT.

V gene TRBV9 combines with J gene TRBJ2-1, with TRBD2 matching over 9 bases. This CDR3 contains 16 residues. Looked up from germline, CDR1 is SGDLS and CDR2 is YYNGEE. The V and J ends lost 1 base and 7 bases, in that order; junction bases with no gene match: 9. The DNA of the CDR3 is TGTGCCAGCAGCGTAAGTCTAGCGGGGAGTAAGAATGAGCAGTTCTTC. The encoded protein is CASSVSLAGSKNEQFF.

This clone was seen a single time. The DNA for the CDR3 is TGTGCCAGTAACCCGGACAGGGTGAGCAATCAGCCCCAGCATTTT. As protein: CASNPDRVSNQPQHF. The genes are TRBV19 and TRBJ1-5; 8 bases are shared with TRBD1. J lost 1 base, V lost 7 bases, and 6 bases had no gene match. Germline CDR1 and CDR2: LNHDA and SQIVND (reference sequence). The length of the CDR3 is 15 residues.